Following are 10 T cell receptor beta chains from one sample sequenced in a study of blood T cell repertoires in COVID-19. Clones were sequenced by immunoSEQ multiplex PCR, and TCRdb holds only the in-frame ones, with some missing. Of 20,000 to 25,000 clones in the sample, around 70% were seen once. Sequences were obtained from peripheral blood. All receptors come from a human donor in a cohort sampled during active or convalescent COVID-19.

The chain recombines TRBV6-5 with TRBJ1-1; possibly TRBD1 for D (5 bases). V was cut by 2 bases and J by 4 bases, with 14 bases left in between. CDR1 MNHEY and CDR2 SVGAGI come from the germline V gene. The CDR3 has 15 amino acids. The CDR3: CASSYPAGDSTEAFF. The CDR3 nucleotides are TGTGCCAGCAGTTACCCGGCGGGGGATAGCACTGAAGCTTTCTTT.

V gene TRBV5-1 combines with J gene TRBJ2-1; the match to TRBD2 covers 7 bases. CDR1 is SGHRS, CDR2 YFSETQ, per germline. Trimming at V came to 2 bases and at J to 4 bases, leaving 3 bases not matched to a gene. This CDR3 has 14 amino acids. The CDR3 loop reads CASSFGGGYNEQFF. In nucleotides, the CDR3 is TGCGCCAGCAGCTTCGGCGGGGGTTACAATGAGCAGTTCTTC.

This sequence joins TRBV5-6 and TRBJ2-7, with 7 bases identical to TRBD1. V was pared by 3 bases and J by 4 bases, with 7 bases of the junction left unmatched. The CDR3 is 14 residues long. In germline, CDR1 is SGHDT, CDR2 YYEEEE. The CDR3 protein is CASSYRGQPYEQYF. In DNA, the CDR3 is TGTGCCAGCAGCTACCGGGGACAGCCTTACGAGCAGTACTTC.

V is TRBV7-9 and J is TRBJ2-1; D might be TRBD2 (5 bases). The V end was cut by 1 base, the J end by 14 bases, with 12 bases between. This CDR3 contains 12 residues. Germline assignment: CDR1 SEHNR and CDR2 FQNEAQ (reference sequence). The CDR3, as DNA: TGTGCCAGCAGCTTAGATCTACTAGAAGAGTTCTTC. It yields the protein CASSLDLLEEFF.

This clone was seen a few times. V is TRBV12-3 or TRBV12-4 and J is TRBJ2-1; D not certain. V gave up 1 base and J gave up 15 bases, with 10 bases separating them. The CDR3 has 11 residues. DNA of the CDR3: TGTGCCAGCAGTTTAGTGGTAGCTAGGTTCTTC. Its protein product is CASSLVVARFF.

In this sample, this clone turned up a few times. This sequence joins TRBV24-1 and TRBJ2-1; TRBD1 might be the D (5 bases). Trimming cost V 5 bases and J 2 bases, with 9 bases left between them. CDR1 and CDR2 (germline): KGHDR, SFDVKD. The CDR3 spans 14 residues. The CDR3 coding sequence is TGTGCCACCAGTGCTACAGGTACCTACAATGAGCAGTTCTTC. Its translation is CATSATGTYNEQFF.

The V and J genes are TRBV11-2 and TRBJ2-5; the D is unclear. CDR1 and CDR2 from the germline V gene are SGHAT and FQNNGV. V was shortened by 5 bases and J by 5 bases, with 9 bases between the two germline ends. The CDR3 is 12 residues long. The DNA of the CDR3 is TGTGCCAGCAGCCCTTTCGGGGAGACCCAGTACTTC. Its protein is CASSPFGETQYF. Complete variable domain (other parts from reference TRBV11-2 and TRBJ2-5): EAGVAQSPRYKIIEKRQSVAFWCNPISGHATLYWYQQILGQGPKLLIQFQNNGVVDDSQLPKDRFSAERLKGVDSTLKIQPAKLEDSAVYLCASSPFGETQYFGPGTRLLVL.

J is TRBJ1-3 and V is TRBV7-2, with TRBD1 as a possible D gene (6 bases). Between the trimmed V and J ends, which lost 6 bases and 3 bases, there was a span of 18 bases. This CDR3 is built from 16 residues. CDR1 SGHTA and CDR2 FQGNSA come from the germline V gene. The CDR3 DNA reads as TGTGCCAGCAGTTCGGGGGGCTTTCTGTTTGGAAACACCATATATTTT. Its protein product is CASSSGGFLFGNTIYF.

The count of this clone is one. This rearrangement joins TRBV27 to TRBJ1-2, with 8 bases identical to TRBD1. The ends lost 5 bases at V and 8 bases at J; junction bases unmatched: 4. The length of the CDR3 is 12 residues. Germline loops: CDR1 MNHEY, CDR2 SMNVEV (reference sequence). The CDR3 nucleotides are TGTGCCAGCAGTCGGAACAGGGGGGGCTACACCTTC. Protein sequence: CASSRNRGGYTF.

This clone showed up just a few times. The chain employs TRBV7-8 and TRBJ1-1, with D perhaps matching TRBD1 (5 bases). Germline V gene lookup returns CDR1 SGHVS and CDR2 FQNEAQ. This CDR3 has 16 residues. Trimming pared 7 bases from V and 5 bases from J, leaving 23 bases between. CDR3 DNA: TGTGCCAGCACCAAGGAGTATGACAGTGTCGGTACTGAAGCTTTCTTT. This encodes CASTKEYDSVGTEAFF.